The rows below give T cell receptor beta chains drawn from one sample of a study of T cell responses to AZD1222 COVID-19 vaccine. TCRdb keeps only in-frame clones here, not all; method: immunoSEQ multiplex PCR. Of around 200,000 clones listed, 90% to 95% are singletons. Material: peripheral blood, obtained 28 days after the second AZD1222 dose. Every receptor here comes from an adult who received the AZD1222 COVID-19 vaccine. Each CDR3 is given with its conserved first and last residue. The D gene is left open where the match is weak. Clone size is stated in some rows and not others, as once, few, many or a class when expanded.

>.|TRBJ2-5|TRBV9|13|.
CASSVGPQETQYF
TGTGCCAGCAGCGTGGGGCCCCAAGAGACCCAGTACTTC
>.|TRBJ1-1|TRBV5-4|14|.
CASSWGGGGAEAFF
TGTGCCAGCAGCTGGGGGGGCGGAGGGGCTGAAGCTTTCTTT
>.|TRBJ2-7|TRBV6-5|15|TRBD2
CASSRGTSGSYEQYF
TGTGCCAGCAGCCGAGGGACTAGCGGGAGCTACGAGCAGTACTTC
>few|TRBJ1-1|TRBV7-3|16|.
CASSLTRGRDDTEAFF
TGTGCCAGCAGCTTAACGAGGGGCAGGGATGACACTGAAGCTTTCTTT
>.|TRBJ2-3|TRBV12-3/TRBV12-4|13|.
CASTGGGTDTQYF
TGTGCCAGCACCGGGGGCGGCACAGATACGCAGTATTTT
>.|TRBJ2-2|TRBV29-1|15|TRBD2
CSVRGLATNTGELFF
TGCAGCGTTCGCGGACTAGCGACGAACACCGGGGAGCTGTTTTTT
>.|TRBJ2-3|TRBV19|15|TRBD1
CASSSGQGTTDTQYF
TGTGCCAGTAGCTCGGGACAGGGGACCACAGATACGCAGTATTTT
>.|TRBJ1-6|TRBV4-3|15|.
CASSPSEAPNSPLHF
TGCGCCAGCAGCCCAAGTGAGGCGCCAAATTCACCCCTCCACTTT
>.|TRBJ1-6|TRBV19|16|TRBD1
CASSPPRGAVYSPLHF
TGTGCCAGTAGCCCTCCCAGGGGGGCGGTGTATTCACCCCTCCACTTT
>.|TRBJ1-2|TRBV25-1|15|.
CASSEYEQGSVGYTF
TGTGCCAGCAGTGAATACGAACAGGGATCAGTTGGCTACACCTTC
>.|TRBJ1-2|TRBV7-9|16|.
CASSNQISLDRGGYTF
TGTGCCAGCAGTAATCAGATCTCGTTGGATCGAGGAGGCTACACCTTC
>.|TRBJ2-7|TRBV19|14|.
CASREQGSSYEQYF
TGTGCCAGTAGGGAACAGGGTTCCTCCTACGAGCAGTACTTC
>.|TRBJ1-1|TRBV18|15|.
CASSPDYRDNTEAFF
TGTGCCAGCTCACCCGACTACAGGGATAACACTGAAGCTTTCTTT
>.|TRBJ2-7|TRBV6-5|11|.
CASNYNRDAHF
TGTGCCAGCAATTATAACAGAGATGCCCACTTC
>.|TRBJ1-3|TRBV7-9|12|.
CASSPPGNTIYF
TGTGCCAGCAGCCCCCCGGGAAACACCATATATTTT
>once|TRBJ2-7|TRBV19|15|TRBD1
CASSRFSGQGYEQYF
TGTGCCAGTAGTCGTTTCTCGGGACAGGGCTACGAGCAGTACTTC
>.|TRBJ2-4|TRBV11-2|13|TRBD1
CASSLTGGDIQYF
TGTGCCAGCAGCCTAACAGGGGGAGACATTCAGTACTTC
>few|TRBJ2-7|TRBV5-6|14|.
CASSLFQGPYEQYF
TGTGCCAGCAGCTTGTTCCAGGGCCCCTACGAGCAGTACTTC
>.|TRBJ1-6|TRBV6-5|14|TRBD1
CASGTDFSGSPLHF
TGTGCCAGCGGGACAGACTTTTCAGGTTCACCCCTCCACTTT
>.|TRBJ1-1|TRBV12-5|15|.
CASGSSRGGLTEAFF
TGTGCTAGTGGTTCCTCACGGGGGGGTTTAACCGAAGCTTTCTTT
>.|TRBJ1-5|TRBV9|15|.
CASSAYRETLQPQHF
TGTGCCAGCAGCGCCTACAGGGAGACTCTACAGCCCCAGCATTTT
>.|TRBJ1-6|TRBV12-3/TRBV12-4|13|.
CASSLGENSPLHF
TGTGCCAGCAGTTTAGGGGAAAATTCACCCCTCCACTTT
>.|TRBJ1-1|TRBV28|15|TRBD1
CASSVDRSRNTEAFF
TGTGCCAGCAGTGTGGACAGGAGCAGGAACACTGAAGCTTTCTTT